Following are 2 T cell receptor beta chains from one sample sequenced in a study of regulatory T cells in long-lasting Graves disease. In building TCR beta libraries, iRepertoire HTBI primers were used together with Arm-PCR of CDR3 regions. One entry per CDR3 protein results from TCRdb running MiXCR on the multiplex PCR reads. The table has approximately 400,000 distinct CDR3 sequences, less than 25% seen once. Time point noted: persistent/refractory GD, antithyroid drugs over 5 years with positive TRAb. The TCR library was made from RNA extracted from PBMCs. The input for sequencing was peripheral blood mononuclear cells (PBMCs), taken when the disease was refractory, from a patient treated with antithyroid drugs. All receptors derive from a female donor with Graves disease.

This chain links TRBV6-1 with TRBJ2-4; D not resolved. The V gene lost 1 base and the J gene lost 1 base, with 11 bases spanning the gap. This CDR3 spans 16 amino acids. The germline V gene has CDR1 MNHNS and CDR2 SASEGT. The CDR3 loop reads CASSEGPRMAKNIQYF. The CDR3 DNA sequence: TGTGCCAGCAGTGAAGGACCGCGGATGGCCAAAAACATTCAGTACTTC.

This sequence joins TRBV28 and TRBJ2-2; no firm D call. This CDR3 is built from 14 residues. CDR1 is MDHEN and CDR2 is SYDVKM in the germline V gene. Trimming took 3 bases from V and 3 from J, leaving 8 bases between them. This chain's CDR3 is CASSFRLHTGELFF. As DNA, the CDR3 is TGTGCCAGCAGTTTCCGCCTCCACACCGGGGAGCTGTTTTTT.